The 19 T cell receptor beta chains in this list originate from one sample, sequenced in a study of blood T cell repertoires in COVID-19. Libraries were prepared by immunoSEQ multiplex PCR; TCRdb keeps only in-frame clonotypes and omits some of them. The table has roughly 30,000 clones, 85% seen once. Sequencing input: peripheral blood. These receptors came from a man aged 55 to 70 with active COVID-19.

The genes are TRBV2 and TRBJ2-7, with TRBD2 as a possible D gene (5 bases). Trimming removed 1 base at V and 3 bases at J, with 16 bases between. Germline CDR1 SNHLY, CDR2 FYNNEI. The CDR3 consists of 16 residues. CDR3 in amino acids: CASSEEVAGWLYEQYV. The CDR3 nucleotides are TGTGCCAGCAGTGAAGAGGTTGCGGGTTGGCTCTACGAGCAGTACGTC.

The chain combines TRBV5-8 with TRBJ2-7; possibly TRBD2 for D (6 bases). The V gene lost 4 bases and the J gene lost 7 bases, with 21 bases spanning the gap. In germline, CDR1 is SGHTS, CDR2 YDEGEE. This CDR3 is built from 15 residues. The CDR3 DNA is TGTGCCAGCAGCCACCGGGAGTTCCGTCTTGGAGAGCAGTACTTC. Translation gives CASSHREFRLGEQYF.

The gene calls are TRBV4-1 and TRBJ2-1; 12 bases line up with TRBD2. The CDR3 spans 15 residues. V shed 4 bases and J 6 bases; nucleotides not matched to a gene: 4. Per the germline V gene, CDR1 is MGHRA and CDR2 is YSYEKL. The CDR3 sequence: CASSPLAGGFNEQFF. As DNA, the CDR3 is TGCGCCAGCAGCCCTCTAGCGGGAGGGTTCAATGAGCAGTTCTTC.

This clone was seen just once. The CDR3 loop is CASRGIAGASNEQFF. The CDR3 coding sequence is TGTGCCAGCAGAGGGATAGCGGGAGCGTCCAATGAGCAGTTCTTC. J is TRBJ2-1 and V is TRBV2; TRBD2 matches at 9 bases. This CDR3 is built from 15 residues. Germline trimming cut 6 bases from V and 6 bases from J; bases unmatched to any gene: 9. Germline CDR1 SNHLY, CDR2 FYNNEI.

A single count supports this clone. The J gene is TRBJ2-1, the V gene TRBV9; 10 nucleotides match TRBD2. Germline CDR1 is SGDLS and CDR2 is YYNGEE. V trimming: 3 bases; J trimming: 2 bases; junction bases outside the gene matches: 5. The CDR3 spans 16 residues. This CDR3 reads CASSGRTSGTYNEQFF. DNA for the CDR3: TGTGCCAGCAGCGGAAGAACTAGCGGGACCTACAATGAGCAGTTCTTC.

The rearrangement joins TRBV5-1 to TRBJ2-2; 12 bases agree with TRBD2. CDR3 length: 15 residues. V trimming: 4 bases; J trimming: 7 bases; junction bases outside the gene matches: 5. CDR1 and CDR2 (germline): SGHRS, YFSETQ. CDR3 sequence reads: CASSLTSGRGGELFF. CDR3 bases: TGCGCCAGCAGCCTGACTAGCGGGAGAGGCGGGGAGCTGTTTTTT.

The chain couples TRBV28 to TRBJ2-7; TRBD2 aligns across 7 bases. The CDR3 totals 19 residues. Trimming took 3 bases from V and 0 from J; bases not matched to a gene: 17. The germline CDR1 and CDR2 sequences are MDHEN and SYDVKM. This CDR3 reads CASSLTTSGNGMVSYEQYF. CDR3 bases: TGTGCCAGCAGTTTGACGACGAGCGGGAATGGTATGGTCTCCTACGAGCAGTACTTC.

In nucleotides, the CDR3 is TGTGCCAGCATAGAGAGGGCCGCCTACAATGAGCAGTTCTTC. Translation: CASIERAAYNEQFF. The V and J genes are TRBV28 and TRBJ2-1, with D perhaps TRBD2 (5 bases). The CDR3 is 14 residues long. V was pared by 7 bases and J by 2 bases, with 12 bases between. CDR1 MDHEN and CDR2 SYDVKM come from the germline V gene.

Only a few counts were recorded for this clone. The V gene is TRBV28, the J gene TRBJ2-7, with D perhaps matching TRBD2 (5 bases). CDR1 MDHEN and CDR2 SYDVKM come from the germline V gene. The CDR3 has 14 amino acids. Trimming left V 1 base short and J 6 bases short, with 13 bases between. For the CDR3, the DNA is TGTGCCAGCAGTTTATCGTCGCCACGGGGCGAGCAGTACTTC. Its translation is CASSLSSPRGEQYF.

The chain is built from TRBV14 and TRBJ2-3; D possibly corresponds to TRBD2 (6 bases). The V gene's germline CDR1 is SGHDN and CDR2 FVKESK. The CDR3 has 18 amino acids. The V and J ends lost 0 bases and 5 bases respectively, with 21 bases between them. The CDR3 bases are TGTGCCAGCAGCCAAGAGGTGGGGAGGAGCGTGCGTTTAGATACGCAGTATTTT. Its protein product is CASSQEVGRSVRLDTQYF.

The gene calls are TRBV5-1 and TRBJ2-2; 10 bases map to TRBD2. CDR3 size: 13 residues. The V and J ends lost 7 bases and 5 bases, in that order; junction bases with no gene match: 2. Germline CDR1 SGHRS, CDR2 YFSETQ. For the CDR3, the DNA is TGCGCCAGCGGACTAGCGGAAACCGGGGAGCTGTTTTTT. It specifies CASGLAETGELFF. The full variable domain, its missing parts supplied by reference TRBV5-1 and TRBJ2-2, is KAGVTQTPRYLIKTRGQQVTLSCSPISGHRSVSWYQQTPGQGLQFLFEYFSETQRNKGNFPGRFSGRQFSNSRSEMNVSTLELGDSALYLCASGLAETGELFFGEGSRLTVL.

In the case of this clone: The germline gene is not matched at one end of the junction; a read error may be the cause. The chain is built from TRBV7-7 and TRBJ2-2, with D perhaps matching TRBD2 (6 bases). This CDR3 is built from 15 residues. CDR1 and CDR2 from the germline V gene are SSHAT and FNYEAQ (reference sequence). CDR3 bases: TGTGCTAGCAGCTTCGGAGGGGTGAGGGCCGGGGAGCTGTTTTTT. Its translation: CASSFGGVRAGELFF.

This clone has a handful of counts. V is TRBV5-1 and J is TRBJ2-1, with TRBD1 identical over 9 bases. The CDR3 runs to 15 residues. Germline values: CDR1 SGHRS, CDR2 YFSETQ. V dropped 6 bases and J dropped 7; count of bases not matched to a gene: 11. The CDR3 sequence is CASTLGDRVFNEQFF. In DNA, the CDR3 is TGCGCCAGCACCCTTGGGGACAGGGTTTTTAATGAGCAGTTCTTC.

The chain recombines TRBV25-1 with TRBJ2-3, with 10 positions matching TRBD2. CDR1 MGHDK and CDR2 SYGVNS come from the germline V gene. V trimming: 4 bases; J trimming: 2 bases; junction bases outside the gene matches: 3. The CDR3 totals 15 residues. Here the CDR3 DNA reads TGTGCCAGCAGTGTAGCGGGAGGTCTCACAGATACGCAGTATTTT. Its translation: CASSVAGGLTDTQYF.

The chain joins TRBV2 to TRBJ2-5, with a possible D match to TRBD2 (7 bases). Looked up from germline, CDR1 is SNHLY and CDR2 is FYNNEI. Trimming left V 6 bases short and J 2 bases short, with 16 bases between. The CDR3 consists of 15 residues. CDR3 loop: CASRLGGTIQETQYF. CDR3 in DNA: TGTGCCAGCAGGTTAGGGGGGACTATACAAGAGACCCAGTACTTC.

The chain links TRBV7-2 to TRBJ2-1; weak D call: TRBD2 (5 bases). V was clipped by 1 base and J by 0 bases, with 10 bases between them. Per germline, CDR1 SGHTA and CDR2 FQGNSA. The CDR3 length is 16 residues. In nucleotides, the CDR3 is TGTGCCAGCAGCTTAGGGACGGGATCCTCCTACAATGAGCAGTTCTTC. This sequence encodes CASSLGTGSSYNEQFF. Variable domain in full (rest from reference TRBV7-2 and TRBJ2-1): GAGVSQSPSNKVTEKGKDVELRCDPISGHTALYWYRQSLGQGLEFLIYFQGNSAPDKSGLPSDRFSAERTGGSVSTLTIQRTQQEDSAVYLCASSLGTGSSYNEQFFGPGTRLTVL.

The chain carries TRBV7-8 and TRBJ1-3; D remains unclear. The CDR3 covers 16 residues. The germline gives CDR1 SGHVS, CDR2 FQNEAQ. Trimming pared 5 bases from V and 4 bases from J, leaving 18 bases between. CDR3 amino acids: CASSTPGFASGNTIYF. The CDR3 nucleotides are TGTGCCAGCAGCACTCCGGGGTTCGCGTCCGGAAACACCATATATTTT. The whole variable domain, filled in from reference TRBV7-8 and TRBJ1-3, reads GAGVSQSPRYKVAKRGQDVALRCDPISGHVSLFWYQQALGQGPEFLTYFQNEAQLDKSGLPSDRFFAERPEGSVSTLKIQRTQQEDSAVYLCASSTPGFASGNTIYFGEGSWLTVV.

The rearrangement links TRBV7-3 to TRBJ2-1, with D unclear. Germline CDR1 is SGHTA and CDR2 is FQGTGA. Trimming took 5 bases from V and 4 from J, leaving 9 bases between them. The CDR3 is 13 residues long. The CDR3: CASSRARYNEQFF. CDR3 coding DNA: TGTGCCAGCAGCCGAGCGAGATACAATGAGCAGTTCTTC.

The CDR3 sequence is CASSLSRLAGNEQFF. CDR3 nucleotides: TGTGCCAGCAGCTTAAGCCGGCTAGCGGGCAATGAGCAGTTCTTC. The V call is TRBV11-2, the J call TRBJ2-1, with 8 bases fitting TRBD2. The J segment lost 6 bases and the V segment lost 2 bases, leaving 6 bases of the junction unmatched. CDR3 length: 15 amino acids. Germline values: CDR1 SGHAT, CDR2 FQNNGV.